This TCR beta chain was sequenced during a study of OX40 agonist ivuxolimab in advanced cancers. Study-wide context: Hepatocellular carcinoma, melanoma, renal cell or head and neck cancer was diagnosed in the dose-escalation patients. Anti-PD-1, anti-PD-L1 or anti-CTLA-4 therapy given earlier was allowed, and roughly 40% had some. Notes on the study in general: CD8+ T cells were the subset that, on average, had more expanded clones than CD4+.

Comments on this clone: Its antigen is still unknown.

Measured with immunoSEQ multiplex PCR; TCRdb has only the in-frame clones, and not every one. The table lists 77,000 or so clones, about 92% of them singletons. This CDR3 is 15 amino acids long. Germline CDR1 LNHNV, CDR2 YYDKDF (reference sequence). V was shortened by 0 bases and J by 3 bases, with 11 bases between the two germline ends. Autoimmune disease history or systemic immunosuppression led to patients being barred. The chain recombines TRBV15 with TRBJ1-2, with a possible D match to TRBD1 (5 bases). This specimen consisted of CD4+ or CD8+ T cells sorted from blood, obtained in a trial of the OX40 agonist ivuxolimab. The clonotype was recovered from an adult with an advanced solid tumor such as melanoma, head and neck, liver or kidney cancer. DNA for the CDR3: TGTGCCACCAGCAGAGATACGGGGGTTGACTATGGCTACACCTTC. This encodes CATSRDTGVDYGYTF.